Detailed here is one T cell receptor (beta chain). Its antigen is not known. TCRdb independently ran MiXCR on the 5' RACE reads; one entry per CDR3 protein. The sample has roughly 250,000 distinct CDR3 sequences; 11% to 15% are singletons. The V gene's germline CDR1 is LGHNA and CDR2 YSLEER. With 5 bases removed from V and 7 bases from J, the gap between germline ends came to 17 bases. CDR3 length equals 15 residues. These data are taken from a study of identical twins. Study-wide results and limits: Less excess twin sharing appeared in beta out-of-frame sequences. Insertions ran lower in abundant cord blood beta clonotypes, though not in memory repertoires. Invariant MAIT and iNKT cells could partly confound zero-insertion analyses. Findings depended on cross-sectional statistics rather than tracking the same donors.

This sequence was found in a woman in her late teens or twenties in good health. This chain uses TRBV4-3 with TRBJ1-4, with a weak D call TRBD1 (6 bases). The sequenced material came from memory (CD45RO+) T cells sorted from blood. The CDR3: CASSALGGFGEKLFF. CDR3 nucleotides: TGCGCCAGCAGCGCCCTAGGGGGTTTTGGTGAAAAACTGTTTTTT.